One T cell receptor beta chain is described in this entry. The table lists this clone with a few counts. Which antigen it targets is not known. No per-base quality is available; no much larger clone lies one base away. The source of the sample is a study of blood T cell repertoires in COVID-19 (dated by TCRdb to about 2020). With respect to the entire study: Samples covering the acute and convalescent phases of COVID-19 were provided by collaborators in the United States, Italy and Spain. The material from the prospective study consisted of cDNA or gDNA derived from T cells, B-cell-depleted T cells, or PBMCs. Deeply sampled blood TCRbeta repertoires from subjects exposed to, actively infected with, or recovered from COVID-19 were included in the dataset. The repertoires were released in a freely available public database intended as a resource for research on the immune response to SARS-CoV-2. Samples came from the ongoing ImmuneRACE study (first 160 participants) plus 1,254 subjects from 6 global collaborators. The sample metadata nearly always contained a de-identified subject ID, COVID-19 status, age in years and sex. Where available, HLA class I and class II types were obtained from metadata supplied by the sample provider rather than from assay-based typing.

One collaborating source in Seattle enrolled patients during active infection and followed them longitudinally through the course of disease. The collaborating institutions used their own protocols to collect whole blood in K2EDTA tubes. For TCRbeta analysis, collaborators shipped samples in one of three forms: frozen whole blood, isolated PBMCs, or DNA extracted from either of those sample types. TCRbeta CDR3 regions were amplified from genomic DNA by means of the immunoSEQ Assay, a bias-controlled multiplex PCR. For the original study's pipeline: The number of nucleated cells in each sample was estimated from the amplification of reference gene primers within the assay. To quantify the absolute abundance of each unique TCRbeta CDR3 rearrangement, sequence reads were collapsed and filtered. For each sample, productive Simpson clonality was calculated as the square root of Simpson's diversity index across productive rearrangements. TCRdb limited this immuneACCESS table to in-frame rearrangements with V and J called. A share of clones is missing; checked studies link under half to unresolved V genes, and the rest is unexplained. That table supplies the V and J calls and clone size; D and trimming were determined from the DNA. The sample includes some 290,000 clones, with about nine tenths observed a single time. The leading ten clones occupy less than 3.5% of the sample.

Results the study describes overall, beyond this receptor: The amount of clinical and demographic metadata varied by source and participant and was provided uncurated.

Including cysteine and phenylalanine, the CDR3 has 16 amino acids. The sequence is cut down to CDR3 DNA, 48 bases in frame from base 1. CDR1 and CDR2 are drawn from the germline V gene: SGHTS, YDEGEE. Trimming costs V 3 bases and J 1 base, and their ends lie 16 bases apart. The chain couples TRBV5-8 to TRBJ1-1; a tentative D call is TRBD1 (6 bases match). Sequences were obtained from peripheral blood. The source is a woman aged 25 to 39 with COVID-19, enrolled during active disease. The sequenced DNA: TGTGCCAGCAGCTCCTCTTGGGGGGGGCCGAACACTGAAGCTTTCTTT. Its translation reads: CASSSSWGGPNTEAFF.